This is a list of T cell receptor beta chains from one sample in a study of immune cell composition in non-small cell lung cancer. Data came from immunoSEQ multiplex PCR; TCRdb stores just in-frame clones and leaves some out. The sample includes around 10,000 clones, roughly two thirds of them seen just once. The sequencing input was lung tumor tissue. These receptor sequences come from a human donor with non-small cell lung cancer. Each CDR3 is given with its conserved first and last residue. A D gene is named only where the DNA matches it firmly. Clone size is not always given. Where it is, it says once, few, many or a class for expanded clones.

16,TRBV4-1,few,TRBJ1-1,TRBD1,TGCGCCAGCAGCCAACTAGGGCCAAACAGGGGCCCCGAAGCTTTCTTT,CASSQLGPNRGPEAFF
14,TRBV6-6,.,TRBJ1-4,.,TGTGCCAGCAGCCCGACAGCAACTAATGAAAAACTGTTTTTT,CASSPTATNEKLFF
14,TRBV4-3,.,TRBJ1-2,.,TGCGCCAGCAGCCAAGATACGAACCTGGGAGGCTACACCTTC,CASSQDTNLGGYTF
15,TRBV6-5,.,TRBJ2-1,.,TGTGCCAGCAGTACGCATCTAAGGTTCCTTAATGAGCAGTTCTTC,CASSTHLRFLNEQFF
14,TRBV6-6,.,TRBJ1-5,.,TGTGCCAGCAGTTACGCCTATAGCAATCAGCCCCAGCATTTT,CASSYAYSNQPQHF
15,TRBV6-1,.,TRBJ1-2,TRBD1,TGTGCCAGCAGTGAAGGGACAGGGCGCAACTATGGCTACACCTTC,CASSEGTGRNYGYTF
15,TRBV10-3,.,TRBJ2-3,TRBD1,TGTGCCATCAGTGAGGGACAGGGAAGCACAGATACGCAGTATTTT,CAISEGQGSTDTQYF
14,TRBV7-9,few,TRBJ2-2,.,TGTGCCAGCAGCTTCAGGGGTAGGGCCGGGGAGCTGTTTTTT,CASSFRGRAGELFF
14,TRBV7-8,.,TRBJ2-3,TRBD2,TGTGCCAGCGTACTAGCGGGGCAGAGAGATACGCAGTATTTT,CASVLAGQRDTQYF
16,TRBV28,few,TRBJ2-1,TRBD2,TGTGCCAGCAGAGGACTAGCGGGGGGATCGTACAATGAGCAGTTCTTC,CASRGLAGGSYNEQFF
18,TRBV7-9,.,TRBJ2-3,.,TGTGCCAGCAGCTTACAATCCCGGCCTCGCCTCAGCACAGATACGCAGTATTTT,CASSLQSRPRLSTDTQYF
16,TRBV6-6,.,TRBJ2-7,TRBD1,TGTGCCAGCAGGCGCCAAGGACAGGGGGCCTCCTACGAGCAGTACTTC,CASRRQGQGASYEQYF
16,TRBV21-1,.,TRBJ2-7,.,TGTGCCAGCAGCCCTGCTAACCCGACTAGCGGCAACGAGCAGTACTTC,CASSPANPTSGNEQYF
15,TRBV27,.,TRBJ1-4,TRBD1,TGTGCCAGCAGTCCGGGGACAGGGTTATACGAAAAACTGTTTTTT,CASSPGTGLYEKLFF
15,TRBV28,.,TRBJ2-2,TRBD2,TGTGCCAGCAGTTTTAGCGGGGGGGCCACCGGGGAGCTGTTTTTT,CASSFSGGATGELFF
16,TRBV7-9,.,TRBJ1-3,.,TGTGCCAGCAGCTTAGGCGCCGGGCCCTCTGGAAACACCATATATTTT,CASSLGAGPSGNTIYF
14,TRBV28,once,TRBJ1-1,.,TGTGCCAGCAGGGTTAGGGAGGTTAGCCCTGAAGCTTTCTTT,CASRVREVSPEAFF
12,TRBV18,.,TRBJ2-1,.,TGTGCCAGCTCACCTCTGTCCAATGAGCAGTTCTTC,CASSPLSNEQFF
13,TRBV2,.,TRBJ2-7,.,TGTGCCAGCAGTGACGTTGTATCCTACGAGCAGTACTTC,CASSDVVSYEQYF
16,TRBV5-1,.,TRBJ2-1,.,TGCGCCAGCAGCCCAAGCGGGGACAACTCCTACAATGAGCAGTTCTTC,CASSPSGDNSYNEQFF
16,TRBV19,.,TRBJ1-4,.,TGTGCCAGTAGTCCCCTCGGCGCTGCAACTAATGAAAAACTGTTTTTT,CASSPLGAATNEKLFF
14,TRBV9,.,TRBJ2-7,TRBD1,TGTGCCAGCAGCCCGAGACAGGGGGTCTACGAGCAGTACTTC,CASSPRQGVYEQYF
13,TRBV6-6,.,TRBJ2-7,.,TGTGCCAGCAGTTTTGGGGTCGCCTACGAGCAGTACTTC,CASSFGVAYEQYF